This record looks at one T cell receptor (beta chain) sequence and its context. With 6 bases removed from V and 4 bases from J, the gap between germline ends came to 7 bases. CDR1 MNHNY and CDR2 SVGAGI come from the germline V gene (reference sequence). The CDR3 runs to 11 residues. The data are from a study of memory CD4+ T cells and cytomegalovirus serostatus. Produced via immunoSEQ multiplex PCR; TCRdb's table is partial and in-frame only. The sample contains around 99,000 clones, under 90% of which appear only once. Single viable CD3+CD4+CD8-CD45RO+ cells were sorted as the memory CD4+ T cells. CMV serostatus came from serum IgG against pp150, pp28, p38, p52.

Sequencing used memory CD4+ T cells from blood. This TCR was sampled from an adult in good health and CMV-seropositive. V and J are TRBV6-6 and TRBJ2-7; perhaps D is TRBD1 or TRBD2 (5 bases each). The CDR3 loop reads CASSGAYEQYF. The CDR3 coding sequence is TGTGCCAGCAGCGGGGCTTACGAGCAGTACTTC.